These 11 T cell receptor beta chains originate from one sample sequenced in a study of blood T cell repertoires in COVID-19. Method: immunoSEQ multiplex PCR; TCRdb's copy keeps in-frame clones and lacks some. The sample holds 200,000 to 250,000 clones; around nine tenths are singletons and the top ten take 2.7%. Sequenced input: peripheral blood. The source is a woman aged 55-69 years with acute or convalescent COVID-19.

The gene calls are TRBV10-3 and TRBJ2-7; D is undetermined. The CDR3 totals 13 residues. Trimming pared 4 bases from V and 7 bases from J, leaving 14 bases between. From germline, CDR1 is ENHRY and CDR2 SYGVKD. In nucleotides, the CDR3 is TGTGCCATCAGTGGAGCGACGGTTAAGGAGCAGTACTTC. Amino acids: CAISGATVKEQYF.

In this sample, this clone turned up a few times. The CDR3 nucleotides are TGTGCCAGCAGCCGTCTCTACGGGGAAAGCTTAGGTCCGGCCGGGGAGCTGTTTTTT. It yields the protein CASSRLYGESLGPAGELFF. V and J are TRBV4-2 and TRBJ2-2; a possible D gene is TRBD2 (5 bases). The CDR3 extends over 19 amino acids. The ends were cut back, 4 bases at V and 6 bases at J, with 27 bases in the middle. Germline V lookup: CDR1 LGHNA, CDR2 YNFKEQ.

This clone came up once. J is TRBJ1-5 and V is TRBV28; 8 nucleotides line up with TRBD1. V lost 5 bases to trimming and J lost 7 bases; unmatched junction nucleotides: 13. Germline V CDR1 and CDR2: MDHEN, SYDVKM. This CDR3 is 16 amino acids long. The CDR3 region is CASSLVGRGLGQPQHF. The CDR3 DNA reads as TGTGCCAGCAGTCTGGTAGGCAGGGGGCTTGGGCAGCCCCAGCATTTT.

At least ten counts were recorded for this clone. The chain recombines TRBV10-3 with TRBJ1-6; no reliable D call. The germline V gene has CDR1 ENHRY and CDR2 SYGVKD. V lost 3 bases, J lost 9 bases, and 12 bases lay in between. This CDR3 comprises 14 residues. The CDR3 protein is CAISEVYEGSPLHF. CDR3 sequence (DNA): TGTGCCATCAGTGAAGTCTATGAGGGTTCACCCCTCCACTTT.

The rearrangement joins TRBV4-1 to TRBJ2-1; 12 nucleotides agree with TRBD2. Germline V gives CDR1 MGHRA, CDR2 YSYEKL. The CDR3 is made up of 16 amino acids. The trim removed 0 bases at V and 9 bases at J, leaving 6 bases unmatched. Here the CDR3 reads CASSQDSSGGASEQFF. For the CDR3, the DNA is TGCGCCAGCAGCCAAGATTCTAGCGGGGGGGCTAGTGAGCAGTTCTTC.

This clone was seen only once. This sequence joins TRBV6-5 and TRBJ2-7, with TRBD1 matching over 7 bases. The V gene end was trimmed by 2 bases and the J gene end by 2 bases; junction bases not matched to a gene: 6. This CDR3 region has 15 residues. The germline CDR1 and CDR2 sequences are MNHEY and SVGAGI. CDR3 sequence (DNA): TGTGCCAGCAGTTACGATTCTGGGACAGCCTACGAGCAGTACTTC. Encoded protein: CASSYDSGTAYEQYF.

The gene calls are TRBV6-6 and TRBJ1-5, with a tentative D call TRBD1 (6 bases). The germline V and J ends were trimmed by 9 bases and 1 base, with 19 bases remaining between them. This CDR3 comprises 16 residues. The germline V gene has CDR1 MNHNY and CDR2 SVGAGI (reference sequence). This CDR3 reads CASVSVNTGSNQPQHF. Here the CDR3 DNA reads TGTGCCAGTGTGAGCGTAAATACAGGGAGCAATCAGCCCCAGCATTTT.

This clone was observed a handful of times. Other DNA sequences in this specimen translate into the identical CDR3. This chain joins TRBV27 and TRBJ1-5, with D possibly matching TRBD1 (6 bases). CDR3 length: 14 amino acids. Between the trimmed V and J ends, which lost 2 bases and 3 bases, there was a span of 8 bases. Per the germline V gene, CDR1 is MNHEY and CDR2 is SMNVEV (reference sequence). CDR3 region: CASSLNRDNQPQHF. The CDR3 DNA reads TGTGCCAGCAGTTTAAACAGGGACAATCAGCCCCAGCATTTT.

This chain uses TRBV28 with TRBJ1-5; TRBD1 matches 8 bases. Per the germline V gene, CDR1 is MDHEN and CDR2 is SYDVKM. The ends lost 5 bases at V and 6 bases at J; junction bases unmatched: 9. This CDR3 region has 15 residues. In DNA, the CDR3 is TGTGCCAGCAGTCCAAAGGACAGGGTCGGTCAGCCCCAGCATTTT. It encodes CASSPKDRVGQPQHF.

The DNA of the CDR3 is TGTGCCAGTAGTATCCCGGGGACAGGGGGTTTCGAAAAACTGTTTTTT. Translation: CASSIPGTGGFEKLFF. The chain recombines TRBV19 with TRBJ1-4; the match to TRBD1 covers 11 bases. V trimming: 3 bases; J trimming: 8 bases; junction bases outside the gene matches: 8. This CDR3 has 16 amino acids. The germline V gene has CDR1 LNHDA and CDR2 SQIVND (reference sequence).

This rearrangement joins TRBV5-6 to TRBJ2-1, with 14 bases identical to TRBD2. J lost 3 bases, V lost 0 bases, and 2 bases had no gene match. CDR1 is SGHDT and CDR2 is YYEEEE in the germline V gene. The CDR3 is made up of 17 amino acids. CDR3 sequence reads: CASSLAGTSGSYNEQFF. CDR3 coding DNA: TGTGCCAGCAGCTTGGCCGGGACTAGCGGGAGCTACAATGAGCAGTTCTTC.